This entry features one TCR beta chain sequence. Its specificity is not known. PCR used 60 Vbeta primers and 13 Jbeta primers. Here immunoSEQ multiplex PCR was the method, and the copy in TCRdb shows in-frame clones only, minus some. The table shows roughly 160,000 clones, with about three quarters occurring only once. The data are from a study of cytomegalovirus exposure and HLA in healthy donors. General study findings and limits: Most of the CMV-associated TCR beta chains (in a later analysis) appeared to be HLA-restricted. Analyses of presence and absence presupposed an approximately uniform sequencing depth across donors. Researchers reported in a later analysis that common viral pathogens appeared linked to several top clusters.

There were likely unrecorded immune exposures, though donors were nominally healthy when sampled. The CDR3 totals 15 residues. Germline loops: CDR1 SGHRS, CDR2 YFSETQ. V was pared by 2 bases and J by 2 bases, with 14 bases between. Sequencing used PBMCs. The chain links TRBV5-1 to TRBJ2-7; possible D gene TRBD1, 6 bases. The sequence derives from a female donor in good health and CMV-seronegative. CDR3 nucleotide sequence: TGCGCCAGCAGCTTTAACCGGGACACCACCTACGAGCAGTACTTC. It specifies CASSFNRDTTYEQYF.